Included here is one T cell receptor (beta chain) sequence, with context. The antigen is unknown. The data are from a study of cytomegalovirus exposure and HLA in healthy donors. Across the study: It was reported in a later analysis that the same platform had been used for the 110 or so validation repertoires as for the roughly 670 first-cohort repertoires.

V trimming: 5 bases; J trimming: 2 bases; junction bases outside the gene matches: 1. Looked up from germline, CDR1 is MNHEY and CDR2 is SMNVEV (reference sequence). The CDR3 has 14 amino acids. The repertoire was sequenced with immunoSEQ multiplex PCR; TCRdb's copy has only in-frame clones and lacks some. In the table there are 82,000 or so clones, roughly 96% of which are singletons. Study results and caveats: Specific recognition of CMV antigens was confirmed in vitro for a few chains (all CMV-associated). According to the study, around 150 TCR beta chains were cytomegalovirus-associated. Within the approximately 110 validation repertoires, first-cohort TCR clusters tended to co-occur, according to a later analysis.

The origin of this receptor is a woman aged 18-30 years in good health and CMV-seronegative. Input material: PBMCs. V gene TRBV27 combines with J gene TRBJ1-5; 9 positions match TRBD1. CDR3 DNA sequence: TGTGCCAGCAGTCGGACAGGGGGCAATCAGCCCCAGCATTTT. This gives the protein CASSRTGGNQPQHF.